These T cell receptor beta chains were read from a single sample in a study of shared clonotypes between healthy human individuals. TCRdb's copy holds only in-frame clones and misses some; the assay was immunoSEQ multiplex PCR. The table records under 1,100,000 clones, approximately 80% of them present only once. The material sequenced was memory CD4+ T cells from PBMCs. These receptors were collected from a man aged 18 to 29 in good health. Some clones in this sample may be carry-over from other donors' samples. Both conserved end residues are part of each CDR3. A D gene is named only where the DNA matches it firmly. Clone size is given for some rows only: seen once, a few or many times, or a class if the clone is expanded.

j_call v_call clone_size d_call cdr3_nt cdr3_aa
TRBJ2-2 TRBV5-4 NA NA TGTGCCAGCAGTTTCGACCACACCGGGGAGCTGTTTTTT CASSFDHTGELFF
TRBJ2-7 TRBV11-1 NA TRBD2 TGTGCCAGCAGCCGAAGCCCTAGCGGTTCCTACGAGCAGTACTTC CASSRSPSGSYEQYF
TRBJ2-7 TRBV6-1 NA NA TGTGCCAGCAGGACCGGGACTGCAGAGAGAGAGCAGTACTTC CASRTGTAEREQYF
TRBJ2-1 TRBV7-2 NA NA TGTGCCAGCAGCCACAGCGGGCCTTGGGGGGAGCAGTTCTTC CASSHSGPWGEQFF
TRBJ1-2 TRBV5-1 NA NA TGCGCCAGCAGCACCGGATCGGGGTATGGCTACACCTTC CASSTGSGYGYTF
TRBJ2-2 TRBV29-1 NA TRBD2 TGCAGCGTTCCTGGACTAGCGGGAGTTGGCGGGGAGCTGTTTTTT CSVPGLAGVGGELFF
TRBJ2-2 TRBV18 NA NA TGTGCCAGCTCACCATTCACGGCGAACACCGGGGAGCTGTTTTTT CASSPFTANTGELFF
TRBJ1-5 TRBV10-3 NA NA TGTGCCATCAGTGAGTCGGAGACTCAGCCCCAGCATTTT CAISESETQPQHF
TRBJ2-1 TRBV6-1 NA NA TGTGCCACCTTTTACAATGAGCAGTTCTTC CATFYNEQFF
TRBJ2-1 TRBV11-2 NA TRBD2 TGTGCCAGCAGCTTCGGAACTAGCGGGGGTTACAATGAGCAGTTCTTC CASSFGTSGGYNEQFF
TRBJ2-1 TRBV5-1 NA NA TGCGCCAGCAGCTTGGAGGCCCCGAATGAGCAGTTCTTC CASSLEAPNEQFF
TRBJ2-7 TRBV5-6 NA NA TGTGCCAGCAGCGCGCGCTACGAGCAGTACTTC CASSARYEQYF
TRBJ1-1 TRBV6-1 NA NA TGTGCCAGCAGTGTTCCTCGCCCGGACACTGAAGCTTTCTTT CASSVPRPDTEAFF
TRBJ2-7 TRBV20-1 NA TRBD1 TGCAGTGCTAGTAGGGGGACAGGGGCCACCTTC CSASRGTGATF
TRBJ2-2 TRBV18 NA TRBD1 TGTGCCAGCTCTCGCTTGGGACAGGGACCCACCGGGGAGCTGTTTTTT CASSRLGQGPTGELFF
TRBJ2-1 TRBV27 NA NA TGTGCCAGCAGTTCCGCCCCCGGGACCTTAATATACAATGAGCAGTTCTTC CASSSAPGTLIYNEQFF
TRBJ2-5 TRBV10-1 NA NA TGCGCCACCAGGGGCCAGGGCCTCCTCCAAGAGACCCAGTACTTC CATRGQGLLQETQYF
TRBJ2-4 TRBV4-1 few NA TGCGCCAGCAGCCAGGAAAATATAGCTAACAAAAACATTCAGTACTTC CASSQENIANKNIQYF
TRBJ2-4 TRBV19 few NA TGTGCCAGTACGGATCTGATCAGGGGAAACATTCAGTACTTC CASTDLIRGNIQYF
TRBJ2-1 TRBV7-6 NA TRBD2 TGTGCCAGCAGCCCACTAGCGGGAGGGTCGAATGAGCAGTTCTTC CASSPLAGGSNEQFF
TRBJ2-7 TRBV7-2 once NA TGTGCCAGCAGCATTAGCGGAAGCTCCTACGAGCAGTACTTC CASSISGSSYEQYF
TRBJ2-7 TRBV5-1 NA NA TGCGCCAGCAGCCCGGGGTGGGACTCCTACGAGCAGTACTTC CASSPGWDSYEQYF
TRBJ2-5 TRBV28 NA NA TGTGCCAGCAGTTTAACGGGGGCGAAGACCCAGTACTTC CASSLTGAKTQYF
TRBJ1-1 TRBV2 NA NA TGTGCCAGCAGTGAACAGGAACCAAACACTGAAGCTTTCTTT CASSEQEPNTEAFF
TRBJ2-7 TRBV29-1 NA NA TGCAGCGCCAAAATCGGGGGGCTCTACGAGCAGTACTTC CSAKIGGLYEQYF
TRBJ1-1 TRBV11-3 few NA TGTGCCAGCAGCCAAGGTAACAGGGTCACTGAAGCTTTCTTT CASSQGNRVTEAFF
TRBJ1-1 TRBV19 NA NA TGTGCCAGTAGTATCGTCGGGGGCGCGAACACTGAAGCTTTCTTT CASSIVGGANTEAFF
TRBJ1-1 TRBV7-2 NA NA TGTGCCAGCAGCTTAGGCAAGACTGAAGCTTTCTTT CASSLGKTEAFF
TRBJ1-5 TRBV5-6 few TRBD1 TGTGCCAGCAGCGCGGACAGGGCGAGCAATCAGCCCCAGCATTTT CASSADRASNQPQHF
TRBJ1-5 TRBV19 NA NA TGTGCCAGTAGTATAGCCTACGGTGATCAGCCCCAGCATTTT CASSIAYGDQPQHF
TRBJ2-3 TRBV5-5 NA NA TGTGCCAGCAGCCAGGGTTTATTGTCTAGCACAGATACGCAGTATTTT CASSQGLLSSTDTQYF
TRBJ1-2 TRBV25-1 once NA TGTGCCAGTTCCAGGGGCCAAGGGGCTAACTATGGCTACACCTTC CASSRGQGANYGYTF
TRBJ2-7 TRBV6-5 NA TRBD1 TGTGCCAGCAGTACGCCTATGGACAGGGAAAACGAGCAGTACTTC CASSTPMDRENEQYF
TRBJ2-2 TRBV18 NA NA TGTGCCAGCTCACCACAGGTGGCCGGGGAGCTGTTTTTT CASSPQVAGELFF
TRBJ2-7 TRBV6-5 NA TRBD2 TGTGCCAGCAGTTACCTCCGGACTAGCGGGTCCTACGAGCAGTACTTC CASSYLRTSGSYEQYF
TRBJ2-5 TRBV5-1 NA NA TGCGCCAGCAGCTTGAGACCTAGACAAGAGACCCAGTACTTC CASSLRPRQETQYF
TRBJ1-1 TRBV28 NA NA TGTGCCAGCAGTTTGCAGGGGAACACTGAAGCTTTCTTT CASSLQGNTEAFF
TRBJ2-1 TRBV7-3 NA NA TGTGCCAGCAGCTTAGCGGCCGCTTACCTGGGTGAGCAGTTCTTC CASSLAAAYLGEQFF
TRBJ2-7 TRBV6-1 NA NA TGTGCCAGCACTAAGGGACTTTCCTACGAGCAGTACTTC CASTKGLSYEQYF
TRBJ1-1 TRBV7-3 few NA TGTGCCAGCAGCTATTCCGGGGGGAACACTGAAGCTTTCTTT CASSYSGGNTEAFF